A single sample is the source of the 25 T cell receptor beta chains below, sequenced in a study of blood T cell repertoires in COVID-19. Method: immunoSEQ multiplex PCR; TCRdb's copy keeps in-frame clones and lacks some. There are about 150,000 clones in the sample; more than 70% occur only once, and about 10% lies in the top ten. The sample comprised peripheral blood. The receptors come from a woman older than 75 with active or convalescent COVID-19.

The V and J genes are TRBV28 and TRBJ2-2, with D possibly being TRBD1 (6 bases). Between the trimmed V and J ends, which lost 4 bases and 4 bases, there was a span of 10 bases. Per germline, CDR1 MDHEN and CDR2 SYDVKM. The CDR3 loop spans 14 amino acids. CDR3 loop: CASSSLGATGELFF. The CDR3 DNA is TGTGCCAGCAGTTCCCTGGGGGCCACCGGGGAGCTGTTTTTT.

This chain links TRBV10-3 with TRBJ2-7; tentative D call: TRBD2 (5 bases). This CDR3 is 14 amino acids long. Germline V gene data show CDR1 as ENHRY and CDR2 as SYGVKD. V lost 4 bases and J 6 bases, leaving 16 bases between the germline ends. CDR3 amino acids: CAISGTPGAAEQYF. The CDR3 DNA reads TGTGCCATCAGTGGGACTCCTGGAGCGGCCGAGCAGTACTTC.

As to this clone: The identical CDR3 is also encoded by other nucleotide sequences in the sample. Here the CDR3 reads CASSLAGGTYEQYF. DNA for the CDR3: TGCGCCAGCAGCTTGGCCGGTGGTACCTACGAGCAGTACTTC. This chain links TRBV5-1 with TRBJ2-7; unclear D gene. The germline V and J ends were trimmed by 0 bases and 2 bases, with 9 bases remaining between them. The CDR3 loop spans 14 amino acids. CDR1 is SGHRS and CDR2 is YFSETQ in the germline V gene.

The chain uses TRBV6-5 and TRBJ1-3; D uncertain. Trimming pared 2 bases from V and 0 bases from J, leaving 8 bases between. Looked up from germline, CDR1 is MNHEY and CDR2 is SVGAGI. The CDR3 loop spans 15 amino acids. The CDR3 DNA is TGTGCCAGCAGTTACACGAGGAGCTCTGGAAACACCATATATTTT. This translates into CASSYTRSSGNTIYF.

V usage is TRBV18 and J usage is TRBJ2-1; D gene ambiguous. The V end was cut by 4 bases, the J end by 1 base, with 17 bases between. Germline V gene sequence: CDR1 KGHSH, CDR2 LQKENI. The length of the CDR3 is 17 residues. This CDR3 reads CASSQARVAASYNEQFF. The CDR3 region has the DNA TGTGCCAGCTCACAGGCACGAGTGGCGGCGTCCTACAATGAGCAGTTCTTC.

The chain uses TRBV2 and TRBJ2-7; TRBD2 might be the D (7 bases). CDR3 size: 16 residues. Germline values: CDR1 SNHLY, CDR2 FYNNEI. Trimming pared 2 bases from V and 2 bases from J, leaving 16 bases between. Written as DNA, the CDR3 is TGTGCCAGCAGTGAAACAGGGAGGGGGACACCCTACGAGCAGTACTTC. Translating gives CASSETGRGTPYEQYF.

The chain combines TRBV11-2 with TRBJ2-4, with 11 bases lining up with TRBD1. The CDR3 covers 18 residues. The germline V gene encodes CDR1 SGHAT and CDR2 FQNNGV. After removal of 5 bases from V and 1 base from J, the junction contained 10 bases not matched to a gene. CDR3 in DNA: TGTGCCAGCAGCCCTGGGACAGGGGGTTTAGCGGCCAAAAACATTCAGTACTTC. Its protein product is CASSPGTGGLAAKNIQYF.

This clone was found once. The chain joins TRBV28 to TRBJ1-4, with 8 bases aligning to TRBD1. The CDR3 contains 16 residues. Trimming took 3 bases from V and 4 from J; bases not matched to a gene: 7. Germline assignment: CDR1 MDHEN and CDR2 SYDVKM. CDR3 sequence: CASSLLDRALNEKLFF. For the CDR3, the DNA is TGTGCCAGCAGTTTGTTGGACAGGGCCCTTAATGAAAAACTGTTTTTT. Full variable domain (missing parts from reference TRBV28 and TRBJ1-4): DVKVTQSSRYLVKRTGEKVFLECVQDMDHENMFWYRQDPGLGLRLIYFSYDVKMKEKGDIPEGYSVSREKKERFSLILESASTNQTSMYLCASSLLDRALNEKLFFGSGTQLSVL.

A few counts support this clone. The V gene is TRBV7-9, the J gene TRBJ2-3; the match to TRBD1 covers 7 bases. The trim removed 1 base at V and 2 bases at J, leaving 6 bases unmatched. The germline CDR1 and CDR2 sequences are SEHNR and FQNEAQ (reference sequence). This CDR3 has 16 amino acids. The CDR3 loop reads CASSLGDREPTDTQYF. The CDR3 DNA reads as TGTGCCAGCAGCTTAGGAGACAGGGAACCCACAGATACGCAGTATTTT.

The chain combines TRBV11-1 with TRBJ2-5, with 7 bases lining up with TRBD1. This CDR3 spans 13 amino acids. J gave up 4 bases and V 7 bases, and 6 bases lay outside the gene matches. Germline assignment: CDR1 SGHAT and CDR2 FQDESV (reference sequence). The CDR3 bases are TGTGCCAGCAACTCCAACAGGGGAGAGACCCAGTACTTC. It specifies CASNSNRGETQYF. Drawing the rest from reference TRBV11-1 and TRBJ2-5, the complete variable domain is EAEVAQSPRYKITEKSQAVAFWCDPISGHATLYWYRQILGQGPELLVQFQDESVVDDSQLPKDRFSAERLKGVDSTLKIQPAELGDSAMYLCASNSNRGETQYFGPGTRLLVL.

This rearrangement joins TRBV6-5 to TRBJ1-1; the match to TRBD1 covers 8 bases. Per the germline V gene, CDR1 is MNHEY and CDR2 is SVGAGI. The CDR3 has 13 amino acids. V was pared by 2 bases and J by 10 bases, with 6 bases of the junction left unmatched. This CDR3 is CASSYQRTGTAFF. The CDR3 nucleotides read TGTGCCAGCAGTTACCAGCGGACAGGGACAGCTTTCTTT.

This clone occurred once. The chain employs TRBV2 and TRBJ2-3; 14 nucleotides match TRBD2. The CDR3 runs to 15 residues. Germline trimming cut 6 bases from V and 6 bases from J; bases unmatched to any gene: 5. The germline CDR1 and CDR2 sequences are SNHLY and FYNNEI. CDR3 loop: CASSRLAGGLDTQYF. The CDR3 DNA sequence: TGTGCCAGCAGCCGACTAGCGGGAGGGCTGGATACGCAGTATTTT.

The chain has TRBV6-5 and TRBJ2-1, with D hard to call. The V end was cut by 10 bases, the J end by 4 bases, with 11 bases between. The CDR3 runs 12 residues. Germline loops: CDR1 MNHEY, CDR2 SVGAGI. The CDR3 region is CATFVAYNEQFF. For the CDR3, the DNA is TGTGCCACCTTTGTTGCGTACAATGAGCAGTTCTTC.

The V call is TRBV3-1 (or the pseudogene TRBV3-2), the J call TRBJ1-3; D gene ambiguous. The germline CDR1 and CDR2 sequences are LGHDT and YNNKEL (reference sequence). V was shortened by 5 bases and J by 4 bases, with 24 bases between the two germline ends. CDR3 length equals 18 residues. Here the CDR3 DNA reads TGTGCCAGCAGCTTCCCCTCGAGGGTGCGGACCGGAGGAAACACCATATATTTT. As protein: CASSFPSRVRTGGNTIYF.

The chain employs TRBV6-5 and TRBJ2-3; TRBD2 agrees at 14 bases. The CDR3 is 15 residues long. V was pared by 6 bases and J by 6 bases, with 5 bases of the junction left unmatched. Germline lookup yields CDR1 MNHEY and CDR2 SVGAGI. CDR3: CASSSGLAGEDTQYF. The CDR3 DNA reads as TGTGCCAGCAGCTCGGGACTAGCGGGAGAGGATACGCAGTATTTT.

The V call is TRBV5-1, the J call TRBJ1-1; D is unresolved. V shed 7 bases and J shed 0 bases, with 7 bases lying between them. This CDR3 has 12 amino acids. The germline V gene encodes CDR1 SGHRS and CDR2 YFSETQ. In nucleotides, the CDR3 is TGCGCCAGCGGAACAGTGAACACTGAAGCTTTCTTT. As protein: CASGTVNTEAFF. Complete variable domain (other parts from reference TRBV5-1 and TRBJ1-1): KAGVTQTPRYLIKTRGQQVTLSCSPISGHRSVSWYQQTPGQGLQFLFEYFSETQRNKGNFPGRFSGRQFSNSRSEMNVSTLELGDSALYLCASGTVNTEAFFGQGTRLTVV.

The chain recombines TRBV4-2 with TRBJ1-5; 8 nucleotides align to TRBD1. V gave up 4 bases and J gave up 5 bases; unmatched junction bases: 4. This CDR3 has 14 amino acids. Germline loops: CDR1 LGHNA, CDR2 YNFKEQ. CDR3 in amino acids: CASSPGQGDQPQHF. DNA for the CDR3: TGTGCCAGCAGCCCTGGACAGGGCGATCAGCCCCAGCATTTT.

For this clone: The sample carries other DNA sequences with the same CDR3. CDR3 bases: TGCGCCAGCAGCTCGGGGACAGGCGGCTACGAGCAGTACTTC. This codes for CASSSGTGGYEQYF. The chain couples TRBV5-1 to TRBJ2-7; 8 bases are a match to TRBD1. The trim removed 3 bases at V and 3 bases at J, leaving 5 bases unmatched. The CDR3 has 14 residues. Per germline, CDR1 SGHRS and CDR2 YFSETQ.

This rearrangement joins TRBV18 to TRBJ2-7, with 7 bases lining up with TRBD2. This CDR3 comprises 16 residues. V lost 5 bases to trimming and J lost 4 bases; unmatched junction nucleotides: 14. Germline CDR1 and CDR2: KGHSH and LQKENI. In DNA form, the CDR3 reads TGTGCCAGCTCATCGGTGCGGGAGAGCAGTTGGTACGAGCAGTACTTC. Its protein product is CASSSVRESSWYEQYF. Full variable domain (remainder filled in from reference TRBV18 and TRBJ2-7): NAGVMQNPRHLVRRRGQEARLRCSPMKGHSHVYWYRQLPEEGLKFMVYLQKENIIDESGMPKERFSAEFPKEGPSILRIQQVVRGDSAAYFCASSSVRESSWYEQYFGPGTRLTVT.

V and J are TRBV9 and TRBJ1-3; D perhaps matches TRBD1 (6 bases). The CDR3 totals 17 residues. In germline, CDR1 is SGDLS, CDR2 YYNGEE. Trimming stripped 4 bases from V and 0 bases from J, with 17 bases between. This CDR3 is CASSRSRTESSGNTIYF. DNA of the CDR3: TGTGCCAGCAGCAGGTCCCGGACAGAGAGCTCTGGAAACACCATATATTTT.

The chain has TRBV18 and TRBJ1-1, with a tentative D call TRBD1 (6 bases). The CDR3 is made up of 14 amino acids. Per the germline V gene, CDR1 is KGHSH and CDR2 is LQKENI. With 2 bases removed from V and 8 bases from J, the gap between germline ends came to 15 bases. The CDR3 here is CASSPWGGQTEAFF. CDR3 nucleotides: TGTGCCAGCTCACCATGGGGGGGGCAGACCGAAGCTTTCTTT.

The genes are TRBV5-6 and TRBJ1-3; the match to TRBD1 covers 8 bases. V was pared by 3 bases and J by 6 bases, with 2 bases of the junction left unmatched. Germline V gene sequence: CDR1 SGHDT, CDR2 YYEEEE. The CDR3 spans 13 residues. The DNA for the CDR3 is TGTGCCAGCAGCTCGACAGGGGTAAACACCATATATTTT. It codes for CASSSTGVNTIYF. The complete variable domain, with remaining parts taken from reference TRBV5-6 and TRBJ1-3, reads DAGVTQSPTHLIKTRGQQVTLRCSPKSGHDTVSWYQQALGQGPQFIFQYYEEEERQRGNFPDRFSGHQFPNYSSELNVNALLLGDSALYLCASSSTGVNTIYFGEGSWLTVV.

The genes are TRBV7-3 and TRBJ2-2; TRBD2 aligns across 8 bases. The CDR3 totals 13 residues. Losses at the gene ends were 4 bases for V and 8 bases for J; bases not matched to a gene: 3. The V gene's germline CDR1 is SGHTA and CDR2 FQGTGA. CDR3 loop: CASSWVAGGELFF. The CDR3, as DNA: TGTGCCAGCAGCTGGGTAGCGGGAGGGGAGCTGTTTTTT. The variable domain in full, completed from reference TRBV7-3 and TRBJ2-2, reads GAGVSQTPSNKVTEKGKYVELRCDPISGHTALYWYRQSLGQGPEFLIYFQGTGAADDSGLPNDRFFAVRPEGSVSTLKIQRTERGDSAVYLCASSWVAGGELFFGEGSRLTVL.

This clone was counted a few times. The chain uses TRBV2 and TRBJ2-1; maybe TRBD1 (6 bases). Trimming left V 5 bases short and J 2 bases short, with 13 bases between. Per germline, CDR1 SNHLY and CDR2 FYNNEI. CDR3 length: 15 amino acids. CDR3 amino acids: CASSRLGAAYNEQFF. The CDR3 coding sequence is TGTGCCAGCAGTCGGTTGGGGGCAGCCTACAATGAGCAGTTCTTC.

V usage is TRBV11-2 and J usage is TRBJ1-5; D ambiguous. This CDR3 has 15 amino acids. Deletions cut 2 bases from V and 3 bases from J, with 11 bases between. Germline V lookup: CDR1 SGHAT, CDR2 FQNNGV. Here the CDR3 DNA reads TGTGCCAGCAGCTTACGGTCACAGTACAATCAGCCCCAGCATTTT. It codes for CASSLRSQYNQPQHF.